Sequencing of this T cell receptor (beta chain) was carried out in a study of T cells in Graves' hyperthyroidism and ophthalmopathy. Subjects aged 18 to 65 presented with newly diagnosed hyperthyroidism of less than 2 months' duration. CDR1 is SGHTA and CDR2 is FQGNSA in the germline V gene. This CDR3 spans 13 amino acids. V lost 3 bases and J lost 1, with 6 bases in between. This clonotype was recorded many times. Amplification yielded TCR beta CDR3 regions, with RNA transcripts as the source. HTBI primers were used for first-round RT-PCR of the TCR CDR3. TCRdb itself ran the multiplex PCR reads through MiXCR, one entry per CDR3 protein. This table has roughly 93,000 distinct CDR3 sequences, 40% appearing once.

The TCR originated in a woman aged 25-40 years with Graves' hyperthyroidism. Sequencing was carried out using peripheral blood or thyroid tissue (not recorded which). This sequence joins TRBV7-2 and TRBJ1-1; D is unresolved. The CDR3 DNA reads TGTGCCAGCAGCTTTGAAGGGAACACTGAAGCTTTCTTT. Encoded protein: CASSFEGNTEAFF. Based on the CDR3 plus reference TRBV7-2 and TRBJ1-1, the full variable domain is GAGVSQSPSNKVTEKGKDVELRCDPISGHTALYWYRQSLGQGLEFLIYFQGNSAPDKSGLPSDRFSAERTGGSVSTLTIQRTQQEDSAVYLCASSFEGNTEAFFGQGTRLTVV.